The present T cell receptor (beta chain) was sequenced within a study of cytomegalovirus exposure and HLA in healthy donors. Study overall: An earlier analysis identified 120 million or so unique TCR beta sequences in 150 million to 200 million T cells.

On this clone: Antigen specificity is unknown.

Primers for the PCR totalled 60 Vbeta and 13 Jbeta. Clones were sequenced by immunoSEQ multiplex PCR, and TCRdb holds only the in-frame ones, with some missing. The data show 130,000 or so clones, about 76% seen once. The germline CDR1 and CDR2 sequences are SGHNT and YYREEE (reference sequence). Trimming took off 2 bases at V and 5 bases at J, with 19 bases between the two ends. This CDR3 spans 16 amino acids. The study, taken as a whole, reports: There were a few CMV-associated chains whose specificity for CMV antigens was confirmed in vitro. High specificity and sensitivity for cytomegalovirus status were reported for the classifier.

The origin of this receptor is a woman between 40 and 55 years old in good health and CMV-seronegative. The specimen sequenced was PBMCs. The chain is built from TRBV5-4 and TRBJ2-5; a possible D gene is TRBD1 (6 bases). The CDR3 is CASSFPTTGLGETQYF. The CDR3 DNA follows: TGTGCCAGCAGCTTTCCTACTACAGGGCTTGGGGAGACCCAGTACTTC.